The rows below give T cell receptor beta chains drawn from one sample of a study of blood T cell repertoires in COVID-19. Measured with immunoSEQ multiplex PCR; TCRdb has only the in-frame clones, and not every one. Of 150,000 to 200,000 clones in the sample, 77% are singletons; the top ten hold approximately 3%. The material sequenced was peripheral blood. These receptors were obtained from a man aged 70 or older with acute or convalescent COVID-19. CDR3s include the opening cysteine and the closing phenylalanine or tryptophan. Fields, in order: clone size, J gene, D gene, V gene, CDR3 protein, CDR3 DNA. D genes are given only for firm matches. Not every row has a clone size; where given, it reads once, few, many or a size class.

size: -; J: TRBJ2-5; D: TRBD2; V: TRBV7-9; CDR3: CASSLSLAGGQETQYF; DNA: TGTGCCAGCAGCTTATCGCTAGCGGGAGGCCAAGAGACCCAGTACTTC
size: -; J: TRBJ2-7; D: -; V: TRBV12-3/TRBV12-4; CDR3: CASSFAMGREQYF; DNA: TGTGCCAGCAGTTTTGCGATGGGGAGGGAGCAGTACTTC
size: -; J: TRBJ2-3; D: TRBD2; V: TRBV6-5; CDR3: CASKLAGGDTQYF; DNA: TGTGCCAGCAAACTAGCGGGGGGGGATACGCAGTATTTT
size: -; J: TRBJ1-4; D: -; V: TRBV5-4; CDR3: CASSGGATNEKLFF; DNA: TGTGCCAGCAGCGGGGGCGCGACTAATGAAAAACTGTTTTTT
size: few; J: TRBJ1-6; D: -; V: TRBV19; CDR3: CASRMHGPNSPLHF; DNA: TGTGCCTCCCGAATGCACGGTCCGAATTCACCCCTCCACTTT
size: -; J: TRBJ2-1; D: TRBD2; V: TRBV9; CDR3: CASSVSIAGEDNEQFF; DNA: TGTGCCAGCAGCGTATCAATAGCGGGAGAGGACAATGAGCAGTTCTTC
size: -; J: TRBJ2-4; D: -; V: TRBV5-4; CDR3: CASSGGDHENIQYF; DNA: TGTGCCAGCAGCGGAGGGGACCACGAAAACATTCAGTACTTC
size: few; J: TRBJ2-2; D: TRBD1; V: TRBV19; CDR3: CAISGGMVGELFF; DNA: TGTGCCATTTCAGGGGGCATGGTCGGGGAGCTGTTTTTT
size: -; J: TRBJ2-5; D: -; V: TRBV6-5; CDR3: CASSQSLAWVETQYF; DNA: TGTGCCAGCAGCCAGAGTTTAGCTTGGGTTGAGACCCAGTACTTC
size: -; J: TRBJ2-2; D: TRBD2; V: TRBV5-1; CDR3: CASSPFGLAATNTGELFF; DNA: TGCGCCAGCAGCCCCTTCGGACTAGCCGCGACGAACACCGGGGAGCTGTTTTTT
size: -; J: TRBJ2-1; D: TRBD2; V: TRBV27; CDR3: CATGLLTSGRANEQFF; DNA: TGTGCCACCGGCCTACTAACTAGCGGGAGGGCCAATGAGCAGTTCTTC
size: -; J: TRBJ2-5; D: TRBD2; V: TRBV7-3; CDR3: CASSFASSGRETQYF; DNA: TGTGCCAGCAGCTTCGCCTCTAGCGGGAGAGAGACCCAGTACTTC
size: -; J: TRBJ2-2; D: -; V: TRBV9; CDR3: CASSVSSVSTGELFF; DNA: TGTGCCAGCAGCGTATCCAGTGTGTCCACCGGGGAGCTGTTTTTT
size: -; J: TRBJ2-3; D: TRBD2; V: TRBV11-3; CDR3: CASRAGVSTDTQYF; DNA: TGTGCCAGCAGAGCGGGGGTTAGTACAGATACGCAGTATTTT
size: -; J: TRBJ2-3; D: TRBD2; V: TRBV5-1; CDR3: CASTELAGVTDTQYF; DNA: TGCGCCAGCACCGAACTAGCGGGGGTCACAGATACGCAGTATTTT
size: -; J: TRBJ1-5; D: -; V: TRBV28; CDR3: CASSLWADSYRNQPQHF; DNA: TGTGCCAGCAGTTTATGGGCGGACAGCTACCGCAATCAGCCCCAGCATTTT
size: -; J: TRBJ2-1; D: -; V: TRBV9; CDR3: CASSVNAWRGQNNEQFF; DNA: TGTGCCAGCAGCGTTAACGCCTGGCGCGGGCAAAACAATGAGCAGTTCTTC
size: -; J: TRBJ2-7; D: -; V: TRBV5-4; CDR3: CASHLRGRNSYEQYF; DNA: TGTGCCAGCCACCTACGGGGGAGAAACTCCTACGAGCAGTACTTC
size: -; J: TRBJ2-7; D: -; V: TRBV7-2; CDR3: CASSLVGLITGLDNEQYF; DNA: TGTGCCAGCAGCTTAGTAGGGCTAATAACAGGGTTGGACAACGAGCAGTACTTC
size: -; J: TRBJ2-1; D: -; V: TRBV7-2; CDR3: CASSLDESSYNEQFF; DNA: TGTGCCAGCAGCTTAGATGAGAGCTCCTACAATGAGCAGTTCTTC
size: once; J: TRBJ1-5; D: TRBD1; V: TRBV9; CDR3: CASSEGATAQPQHF; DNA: TGTGCCAGCAGCGAGGGGGCGACAGCTCAGCCCCAGCATTTT
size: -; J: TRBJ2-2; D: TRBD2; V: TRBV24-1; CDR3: CATSDLKLAGVTGELFF; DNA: TGTGCCACCAGTGATTTGAAACTAGCGGGAGTTACCGGGGAGCTGTTTTTT
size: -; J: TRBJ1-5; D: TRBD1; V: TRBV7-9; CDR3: CASSSDREDSNQPQHF; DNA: TGTGCCAGCAGCTCAGACAGGGAGGATAGCAATCAGCCCCAGCATTTT
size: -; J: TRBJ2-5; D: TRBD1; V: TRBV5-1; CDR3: CASSSTGGAETQYF; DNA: TGCGCCAGCAGCTCTACAGGGGGAGCAGAGACCCAGTACTTC
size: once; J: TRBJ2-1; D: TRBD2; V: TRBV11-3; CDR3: CASSQGTSGDNEQFF; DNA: TGTGCCAGCAGCCAAGGGACTAGCGGAGACAATGAGCAGTTCTTC
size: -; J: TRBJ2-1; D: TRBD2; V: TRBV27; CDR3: CASSSSGAGVYNEQFF; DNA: TGTGCCAGCAGTTCGTCCGGGGCGGGGGTATACAATGAGCAGTTCTTC
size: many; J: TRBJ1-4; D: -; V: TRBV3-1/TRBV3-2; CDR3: CASSQELHNEKLFF; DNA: TGTGCCAGCAGCCAAGAACTGCATAATGAAAAACTGTTTTTT
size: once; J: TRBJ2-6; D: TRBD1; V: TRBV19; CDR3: CASSAEQGAGANVLTF; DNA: TGTGCCAGTAGTGCGGAGCAGGGGGCTGGGGCCAACGTCCTGACTTTC
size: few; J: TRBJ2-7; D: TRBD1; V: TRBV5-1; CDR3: CASRSDRGNEQYF; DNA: TGCGCCAGCAGATCGGACAGGGGGAACGAGCAGTACTTC
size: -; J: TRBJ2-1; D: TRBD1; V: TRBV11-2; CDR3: CASSSFAPGGDEQFF; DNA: TGTGCCAGCAGCTCCTTCGCTCCAGGGGGCGATGAGCAGTTCTTC